Below, 13 T cell receptor beta chains from the same sample are listed, as sequenced in a study of T cells after yellow fever vaccination. TCRdb recomputed calls from the 5' RACE reads with MiXCR, one row per CDR3 protein. Here the sample spans some 300,000 distinct CDR3 sequences, about 10% being singletons. Sequencing used CD4+ T cells sorted from PBMCs, obtained 5 days after the yellow fever booster vaccination. All receptors come from a young man who received the YFV17D yellow fever vaccine.

In its sample, this clonotype was seen many times. The chain links TRBV6-6 to TRBJ2-5, with D possibly being TRBD1 or TRBD2 (6 bases each). The CDR3 covers 15 residues. Trimming pared 6 bases from V and 3 bases from J, leaving 17 bases between. Germline V lookup: CDR1 MNHNY, CDR2 SVGAGI (reference sequence). The CDR3 DNA is TGTGCCAGCAGACCCCAAGGGGGGCCGGAAGAGACCCAGTACTTC. Translated: CASRPQGGPEETQYF.

The chain uses TRBV7-2 and TRBJ2-1; 9 positions match TRBD1. The length of the CDR3 is 16 residues. The germline V gene has CDR1 SGHTA and CDR2 FQGNSA. V was clipped by 5 bases and J by 12 bases; unmatched bases: 17. CDR3 nucleotides: TGTGCCAGCAGCCCGACCCGGGACAGGGTAAGGATTTGGCAGTTCTTC. It yields the protein CASSPTRDRVRIWQFF.

The chain couples TRBV19 to TRBJ2-1, with D possibly TRBD1 on 7 matching bases. V lost 11 bases and J lost 8, with 19 bases in between. Germline assignment: CDR1 LNHDA and CDR2 SQIVND (reference sequence). This CDR3 contains 13 residues. The CDR3 is CAGSNRGGDEQFF. The CDR3 DNA sequence: TGTGCCGGCTCGAACAGGGGAGGCGATGAGCAGTTCTTC. Based on the CDR3 plus reference TRBV19 and TRBJ2-1, the full variable domain is DGGITQSPKYLFRKEGQNVTLSCEQNLNHDAMYWYRQDPGQGLRLIYYSQIVNDFQKGDIAEGYSVSREKKESFPLTVTSAQKNPTAFYLCAGSNRGGDEQFFGPGTRLTVL.

This clonotype was observed many times. The chain joins TRBV6-5 to TRBJ1-2; TRBD1 might be the D (5 bases). The length of the CDR3 is 15 residues. Germline V gene data show CDR1 as MNHEY and CDR2 as SVGAGI. V lost 0 bases and J 4 bases, leaving 12 bases between the germline ends. CDR3 sequence: CASSYSQGGTYGYTF. The CDR3 DNA is TGTGCCAGCAGTTACTCCCAGGGAGGAACCTATGGCTACACCTTC.

This chain connects TRBV20-1 to TRBJ2-7, with D uncertain. Trimming stripped 6 bases from V and 2 bases from J, with 14 bases between. CDR3 length equals 13 residues. The germline CDR1 and CDR2 sequences are DFQATT and SNEGSKA (reference sequence). CDR3 in amino acids: CSAGRNPTYEQYF. CDR3 in DNA: TGCAGTGCGGGCAGGAACCCTACCTACGAGCAGTACTTC.

This clonotype has a count of ten or more. This chain uses TRBV4-2 with TRBJ2-6, with D uncertain. The CDR3 sequence is 16 residues long. Germline V gives CDR1 LGHNA, CDR2 YNFKEQ. Trimming removed 0 bases from V and 0 bases from J, with 6 bases in between. The CDR3 here is CASSQDINSGANVLTF. The CDR3 DNA sequence: TGTGCCAGCAGCCAAGACATCAACTCTGGGGCCAACGTCCTGACTTTC.

For the CDR3, the DNA is TGTGCCAGCAGCGTAGGGGGTAAAGAGACCCAGTACTTC. Translation gives CASSVGGKETQYF. The chain joins TRBV9 to TRBJ2-5; D call uncertain. V lost 0 bases and J lost 3, with 6 bases in between. This CDR3 is 13 amino acids long. Germline V CDR1 and CDR2: SGDLS, YYNGEE.

This clonotype was observed a handful of times. The chain recombines TRBV3-1 with TRBJ1-2; a weak D match, TRBD1 (5 bases). The CDR3 contains 15 residues. V was pared by 3 bases and J by 7 bases, with 18 bases between. CDR1 and CDR2 (germline): LGHDT, YNNKEL (reference sequence). The CDR3 spells CASSQGRGVESGYTF. DNA for the CDR3: TGTGCCAGCAGCCAGGGACGCGGGGTAGAAAGTGGCTACACCTTC.

This clonotype showed up many times. The chain employs TRBV20-1 and TRBJ2-5; TRBD2 might be the D (6 bases). Looked up from germline, CDR1 is DFQATT and CDR2 is SNEGSKA (reference sequence). Between the trimmed V and J ends, which lost 3 bases and 2 bases, there was a span of 13 bases. The CDR3 is made up of 14 amino acids. DNA of the CDR3: TGCAGTGCTAGGGGGGGTGCCTTACAAGAGACCCAGTACTTC. Its translation is CSARGGALQETQYF.

At least ten counts were recorded for this clonotype. The chain is built from TRBV5-1 and TRBJ1-2, with D possibly matching TRBD1 (5 bases). The CDR3 is 15 residues long. Per germline, CDR1 SGHRS and CDR2 YFSETQ. V was pared by 0 bases and J by 0 bases, with 9 bases between. The CDR3 is CASSLEPTANYGYTF. CDR3 in DNA: TGCGCCAGCAGCTTGGAGCCGACAGCTAACTATGGCTACACCTTC.

V and J are TRBV18 and TRBJ1-1, with D maybe TRBD1 (6 bases). CDR3 size: 15 residues. Per germline, CDR1 KGHSH and CDR2 LQKENI. With 5 bases removed from V and 4 bases from J, the gap between germline ends came to 17 bases. This CDR3 is CASSAHRRGGTEAFF. CDR3 nucleotide sequence: TGTGCCAGCTCAGCACACCGAAGGGGGGGCACTGAAGCTTTCTTT.

This clonotype has more than one count but fewer than ten. The chain couples TRBV2 to TRBJ2-5, with 9 bases lining up with TRBD2. V lost 5 bases to trimming and J lost 4 bases; unmatched junction nucleotides: 26. The CDR3 covers 21 residues. Germline CDR1 SNHLY, CDR2 FYNNEI. The CDR3 region is CASSTQRGVTFLSTGGETQYF. CDR3 in DNA: TGTGCCAGCAGTACCCAGCGGGGGGTTACATTTCTTAGCACCGGGGGAGAGACCCAGTACTTC.

The chain joins TRBV12-3 or TRBV12-4 to TRBJ2-5, with D maybe TRBD1 (5 bases). V lost 5 bases, J lost 4 bases, and 14 bases lay in between. The CDR3 consists of 14 residues. CDR3 region: CASSRRVLGETQYF. CDR3 coding DNA: TGTGCCAGCAGTCGCAGGGTACTCGGAGAGACCCAGTACTTC.